This T cell receptor beta chain was captured in a study of T cells in Graves' hyperthyroidism and ophthalmopathy. As for the study in general: Peripheral blood samples were taken at initial diagnosis, prior to any treatment.

Amplification targeted TCR beta CDR3 regions from RNA transcripts. HTBI primers drove first-round RT-PCR of the TCR CDR3. In TCRdb, the multiplex PCR reads were re-called with MiXCR into one record per CDR3 protein. The data hold 350,000 to 400,000 distinct CDR3 sequences, with 18% observed a single time. The CDR3 contains 15 residues. Germline-derived CDR1 and CDR2 are DFQATT and SNEGSKA (reference sequence). V trimming: 3 bases; J trimming: 1 base; junction bases outside the gene matches: 2. Any patient presenting with uncontrolled infection, other autoimmune disease, pregnancy or lactation was left out.

V gene TRBV20-1 combines with J gene TRBJ2-3, with TRBD2 identical over 12 bases. The sequenced sample consisted of blood. This receptor was taken from a man younger than 35 with Graves' ophthalmopathy. The CDR3 DNA sequence: TGCAGTGCTAGTCGGACTAGCGGGGGCACAGATACGCAGTATTTT. It encodes CSASRTSGGTDTQYF.